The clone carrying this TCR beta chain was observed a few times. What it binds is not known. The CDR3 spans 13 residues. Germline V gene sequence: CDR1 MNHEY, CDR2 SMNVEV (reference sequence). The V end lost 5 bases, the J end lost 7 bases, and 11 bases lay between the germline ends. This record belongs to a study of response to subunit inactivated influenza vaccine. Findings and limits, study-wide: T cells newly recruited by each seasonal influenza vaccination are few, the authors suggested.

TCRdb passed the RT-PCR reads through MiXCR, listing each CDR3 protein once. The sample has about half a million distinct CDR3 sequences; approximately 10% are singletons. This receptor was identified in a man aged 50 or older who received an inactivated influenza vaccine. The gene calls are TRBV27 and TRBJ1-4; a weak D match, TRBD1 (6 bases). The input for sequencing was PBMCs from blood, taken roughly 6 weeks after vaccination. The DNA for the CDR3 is TGTGCCAGCAGTCCACAGGGATTTGAAAAACTGTTTTTT. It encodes CASSPQGFEKLFF.